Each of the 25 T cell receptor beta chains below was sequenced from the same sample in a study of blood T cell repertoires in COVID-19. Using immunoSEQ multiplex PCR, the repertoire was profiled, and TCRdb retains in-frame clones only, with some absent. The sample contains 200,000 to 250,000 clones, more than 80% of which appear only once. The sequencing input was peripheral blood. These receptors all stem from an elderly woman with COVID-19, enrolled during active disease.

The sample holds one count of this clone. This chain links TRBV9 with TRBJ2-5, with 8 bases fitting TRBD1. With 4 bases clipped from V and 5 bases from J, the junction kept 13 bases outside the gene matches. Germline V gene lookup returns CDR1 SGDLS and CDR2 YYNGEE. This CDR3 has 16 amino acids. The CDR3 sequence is CASSPSQGARAETQYF. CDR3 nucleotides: TGTGCCAGCAGCCCAAGTCAGGGGGCGCGGGCGGAGACCCAGTACTTC.

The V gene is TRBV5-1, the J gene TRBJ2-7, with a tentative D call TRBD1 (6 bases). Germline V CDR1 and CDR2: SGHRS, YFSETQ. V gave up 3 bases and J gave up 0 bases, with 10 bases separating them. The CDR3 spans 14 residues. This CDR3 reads CASSSQGNSYEQYF. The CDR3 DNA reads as TGCGCCAGCAGCTCACAGGGCAACTCCTACGAGCAGTACTTC.

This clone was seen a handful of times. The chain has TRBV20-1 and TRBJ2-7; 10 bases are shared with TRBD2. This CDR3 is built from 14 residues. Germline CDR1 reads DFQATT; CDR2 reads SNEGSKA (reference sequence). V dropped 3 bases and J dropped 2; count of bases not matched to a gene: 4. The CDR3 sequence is CSASGLADTYEQYF. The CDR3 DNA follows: TGCAGTGCTAGTGGACTAGCGGATACCTACGAGCAGTACTTC.

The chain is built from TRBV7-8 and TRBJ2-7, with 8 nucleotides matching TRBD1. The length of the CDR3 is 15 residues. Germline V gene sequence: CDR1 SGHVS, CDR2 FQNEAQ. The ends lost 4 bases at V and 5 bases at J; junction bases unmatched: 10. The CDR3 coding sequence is TGTGCCAGCAGCTCGTGGCAGGGGGCGTCCAACGAGCAGTACTTC. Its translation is CASSSWQGASNEQYF.

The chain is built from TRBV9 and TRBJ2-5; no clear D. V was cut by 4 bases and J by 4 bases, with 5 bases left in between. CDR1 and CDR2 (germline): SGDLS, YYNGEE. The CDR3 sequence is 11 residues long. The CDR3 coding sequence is TGTGCCAGCAGCACGGGAGAGACCCAGTACTTC. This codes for CASSTGETQYF.

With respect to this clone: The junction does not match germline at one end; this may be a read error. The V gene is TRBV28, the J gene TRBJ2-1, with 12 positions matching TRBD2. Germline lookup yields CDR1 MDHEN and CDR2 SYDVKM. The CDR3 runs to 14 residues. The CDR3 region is CASSLRLAGGGRIF. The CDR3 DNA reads TGTGCCAGCAGTTTAAGGCTAGCGGGAGGGGGTAGGATCTTC.

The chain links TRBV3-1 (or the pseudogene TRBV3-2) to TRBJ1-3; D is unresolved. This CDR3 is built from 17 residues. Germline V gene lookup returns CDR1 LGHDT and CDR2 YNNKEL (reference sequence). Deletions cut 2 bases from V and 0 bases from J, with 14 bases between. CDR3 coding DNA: TGTGCCAGCAGCCAATCTTTGAGCAGGCTCTCTGGAAACACCATATATTTT. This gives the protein CASSQSLSRLSGNTIYF.

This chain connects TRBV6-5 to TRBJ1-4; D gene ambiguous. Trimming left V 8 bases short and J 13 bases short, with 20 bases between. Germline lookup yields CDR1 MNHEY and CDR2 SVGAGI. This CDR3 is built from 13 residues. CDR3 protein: CASSPFSTEGLFF. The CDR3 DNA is TGTGCCAGCTCCCCATTTTCGACGGAGGGACTGTTTTTT.

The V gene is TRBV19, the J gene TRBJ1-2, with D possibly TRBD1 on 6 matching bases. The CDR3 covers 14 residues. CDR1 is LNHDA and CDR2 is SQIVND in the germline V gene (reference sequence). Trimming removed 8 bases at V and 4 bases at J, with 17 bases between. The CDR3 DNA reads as TGTGCCAGTCTCCCAGGGGTCGTCGGCTATGGCTACACCTTC. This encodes CASLPGVVGYGYTF. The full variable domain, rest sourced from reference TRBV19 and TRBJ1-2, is DGGITQSPKYLFRKEGQNVTLSCEQNLNHDAMYWYRQDPGQGLRLIYYSQIVNDFQKGDIAEGYSVSREKKESFPLTVTSAQKNPTAFYLCASLPGVVGYGYTFGSGTRLTVV.

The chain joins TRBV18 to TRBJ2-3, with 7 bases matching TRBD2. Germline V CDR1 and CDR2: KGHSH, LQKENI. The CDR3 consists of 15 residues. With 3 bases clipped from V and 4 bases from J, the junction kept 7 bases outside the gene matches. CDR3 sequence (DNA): TGTGCCAGCTCACCTATAGGCGGGAGCTCAGATACGCAGTATTTT. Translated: CASSPIGGSSDTQYF.

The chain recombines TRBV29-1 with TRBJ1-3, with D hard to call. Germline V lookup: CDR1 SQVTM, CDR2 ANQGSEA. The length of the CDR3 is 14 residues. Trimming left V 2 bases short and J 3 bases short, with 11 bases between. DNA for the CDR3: TGCAGCGTTGAAACCTCCCTCGGTGGAAACACCATATATTTT. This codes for CSVETSLGGNTIYF.

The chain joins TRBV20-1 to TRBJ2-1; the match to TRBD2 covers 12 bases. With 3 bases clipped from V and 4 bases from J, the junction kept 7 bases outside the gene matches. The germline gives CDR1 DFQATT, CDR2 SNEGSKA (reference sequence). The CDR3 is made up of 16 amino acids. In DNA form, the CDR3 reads TGCAGTGCTAGTGCTAGCGGGAGGGCCCGATACAATGAGCAGTTCTTC. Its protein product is CSASASGRARYNEQFF.

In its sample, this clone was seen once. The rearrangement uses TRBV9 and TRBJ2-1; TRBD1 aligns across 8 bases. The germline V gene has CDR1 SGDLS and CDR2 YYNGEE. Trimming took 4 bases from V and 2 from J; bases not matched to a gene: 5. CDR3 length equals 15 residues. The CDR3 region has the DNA TGTGCCAGCAGCTTAGACAGGGGCCCCTACAATGAGCAGTTCTTC. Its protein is CASSLDRGPYNEQFF.

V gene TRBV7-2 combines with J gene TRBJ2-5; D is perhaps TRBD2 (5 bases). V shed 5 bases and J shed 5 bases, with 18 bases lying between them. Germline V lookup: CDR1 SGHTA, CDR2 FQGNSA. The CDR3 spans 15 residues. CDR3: CASSPTRAQQETQYF. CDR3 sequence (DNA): TGTGCCAGCAGCCCTACGAGGGCACAGCAGGAGACCCAGTACTTC.

The CDR3 loop is CASSFDMNTEAFF. The CDR3 nucleotides are TGTGCCAGCAGTTTCGACATGAACACTGAAGCTTTCTTT. V gene TRBV6-5 combines with J gene TRBJ1-1; D gene unclear. Germline CDR1 and CDR2: MNHEY and SVGAGI. V lost 4 bases, J lost 0 bases, and 6 bases lay in between. This CDR3 contains 13 residues.

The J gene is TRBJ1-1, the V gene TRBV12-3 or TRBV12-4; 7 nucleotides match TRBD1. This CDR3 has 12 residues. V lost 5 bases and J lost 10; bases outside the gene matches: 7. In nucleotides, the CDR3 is TGTGCCAGCAGTCCAGGGGGTCTGGGAGCTTTCTTT. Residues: CASSPGGLGAFF.

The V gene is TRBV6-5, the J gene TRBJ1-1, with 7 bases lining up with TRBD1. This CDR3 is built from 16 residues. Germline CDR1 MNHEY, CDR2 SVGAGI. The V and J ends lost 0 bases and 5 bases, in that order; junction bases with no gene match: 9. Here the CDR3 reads CASSYSLTGYRTEAFF. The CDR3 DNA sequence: TGTGCCAGCAGTTACTCGTTGACAGGGTACAGGACTGAAGCTTTCTTT.

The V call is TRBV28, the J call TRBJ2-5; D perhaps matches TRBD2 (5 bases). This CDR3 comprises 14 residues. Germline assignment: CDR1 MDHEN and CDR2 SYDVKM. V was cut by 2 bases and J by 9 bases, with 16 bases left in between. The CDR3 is CASSLPSSYSAQYF. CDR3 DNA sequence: TGTGCCAGCAGTTTACCTAGCTCGTACTCGGCCCAGTACTTC.

CDR3 sequence: CASCRTNTDTQYF. The CDR3 region has the DNA TGTGCCAGCTGCCGAACTAATACAGATACGCAGTATTTT. The chain links TRBV4-2 to TRBJ2-3; D gene unclear. The germline CDR1 and CDR2 sequences are LGHNA and YNFKEQ. V lost 8 bases and J lost 3, with 12 bases in between. The CDR3 is made up of 13 amino acids.

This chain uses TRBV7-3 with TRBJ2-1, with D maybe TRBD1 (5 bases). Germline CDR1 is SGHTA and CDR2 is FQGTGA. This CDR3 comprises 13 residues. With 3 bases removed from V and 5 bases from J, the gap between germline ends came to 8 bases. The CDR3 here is CASSLGRDNEQFF. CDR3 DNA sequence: TGTGCCAGCAGCTTGGGGCGAGACAATGAGCAGTTCTTC.

CDR3: CASSQKGGSPLHF. The CDR3 DNA follows: TGTGCCAGCAGCCAAAAGGGAGGGTCACCCCTCCACTTT. This sequence joins TRBV3-1 (or the pseudogene TRBV3-2) and TRBJ1-6; D is ambiguous. Germline CDR1 reads LGHDT; CDR2 reads YNNKEL (reference sequence). Trimming removed 2 bases from V and 10 bases from J, with 9 bases in between. The CDR3 is 13 residues long.

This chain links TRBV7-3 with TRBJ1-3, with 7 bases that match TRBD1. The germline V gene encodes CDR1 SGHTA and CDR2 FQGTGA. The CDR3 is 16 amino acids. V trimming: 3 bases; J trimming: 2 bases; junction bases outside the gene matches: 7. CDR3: CASSFGPGGAGNTIYF. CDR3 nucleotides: TGTGCCAGCAGCTTTGGACCAGGGGGTGCTGGAAACACCATATATTTT.

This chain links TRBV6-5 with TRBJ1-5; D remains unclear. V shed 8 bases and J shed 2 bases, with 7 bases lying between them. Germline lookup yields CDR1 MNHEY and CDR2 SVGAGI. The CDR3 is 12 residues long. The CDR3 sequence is CASPHRNQPQHF. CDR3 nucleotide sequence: TGTGCCAGCCCACACCGCAATCAGCCCCAGCATTTT.

CDR3 sequence reads: CASSQLAGEGTDTQYF. For the CDR3, the DNA is TGTGCCAGCAGCCAATTAGCGGGAGAGGGAACAGATACGCAGTATTTT. V usage is TRBV14 and J usage is TRBJ2-3, with 9 bases aligning to TRBD2. Germline V CDR1 and CDR2: SGHDN, FVKESK. V was pared by 2 bases and J by 3 bases, with 6 bases of the junction left unmatched. The CDR3 is 16 residues long.

CDR3 nucleotides: TGTGCCAGCAGAGTTAGCGGGAGCTCTGGGGAGCTGTTTTTT. This gives the protein CASRVSGSSGELFF. The chain has TRBV7-3 and TRBJ2-2; the match to TRBD2 covers 9 bases. Trimming at V came to 6 bases and at J to 8 bases, leaving 7 bases not matched to a gene. The CDR3 contains 14 residues. The germline V gene has CDR1 SGHTA and CDR2 FQGTGA. Using reference TRBV7-3 and TRBJ2-2 for the parts outside the CDR3, the full variable domain is GAGVSQTPSNKVTEKGKYVELRCDPISGHTALYWYRQSLGQGPEFLIYFQGTGAADDSGLPNDRFFAVRPEGSVSTLKIQRTERGDSAVYLCASRVSGSSGELFFGEGSRLTVL.